What follows are 20 T cell receptor beta chains derived from one specimen sequenced in a study of T cell repertoires in cytomegalovirus infection. TCRdb called the reads again in MiXCR, with one record for every CDR3 protein. This sample yields fewer than 850,000 distinct CDR3 sequences, of which approximately 32% are seen a single time; around 13% belongs to the top ten. These TCRs are of unknown antigen specificity. Material: cultured CD8+ T cells from PBMCs, obtained from culture after CMV antigen stimulation. The receptors derive from a human donor in good health (CMV status not recorded). Some clones in this sample may be carry-over from other donors' samples.

The chain recombines TRBV19 with TRBJ1-5; D ambiguous. V was shortened by 7 bases and J by 3 bases, with 13 bases between the two germline ends. The CDR3 is 14 residues long. Germline V gene lookup returns CDR1 LNHDA and CDR2 SQIVND (reference sequence). The CDR3 DNA is TGTGCCAGTATCGGAGGAGGATTCAATCAGCCCCAGCATTTT. Protein sequence: CASIGGGFNQPQHF. The full variable domain, rest sourced from reference TRBV19 and TRBJ1-5, is DGGITQSPKYLFRKEGQNVTLSCEQNLNHDAMYWYRQDPGQGLRLIYYSQIVNDFQKGDIAEGYSVSREKKESFPLTVTSAQKNPTAFYLCASIGGGFNQPQHFGDGTRLSIL.

There are a few counts of this clonotype. This chain uses TRBV7-9 with TRBJ2-7; D not certain. Looked up from germline, CDR1 is SEHNR and CDR2 is FQNEAQ (reference sequence). Trimming removed 6 bases from V and 5 bases from J, with 14 bases in between. The CDR3 is 13 amino acids. CDR3 in DNA: TGTGCCAGCAGATATATATCCGGTAACGAGCAGTACTTC. Translated: CASRYISGNEQYF.

The gene calls are TRBV18 and TRBJ2-1; a possible D gene is TRBD2 (6 bases). This CDR3 is 13 amino acids long. Germline assignment: CDR1 KGHSH and CDR2 LQKENI. The V gene lost 2 bases and the J gene lost 5 bases, with 7 bases spanning the gap. CDR3 nucleotides: TGTGCCAGCTCACCATGGGGGGACAATGAGCAGTTCTTC. Its translation: CASSPWGDNEQFF. Full variable domain (missing parts from reference TRBV18 and TRBJ2-1): NAGVMQNPRHLVRRRGQEARLRCSPMKGHSHVYWYRQLPEEGLKFMVYLQKENIIDESGMPKERFSAEFPKEGPSILRIQQVVRGDSAAYFCASSPWGDNEQFFGPGTRLTVL.

CDR3 loop: CATSLSQTGPGSEAFF. CDR3 DNA: TGTGCCACCAGCCTTAGTCAGACAGGTCCTGGTTCGGAAGCTTTCTTT. V and J are TRBV15 and TRBJ1-1, with D perhaps matching TRBD1 (6 bases). The V gene's germline CDR1 is LNHNV and CDR2 YYDKDF (reference sequence). The CDR3 covers 16 residues. Trimming left V 5 bases short and J 8 bases short, with 24 bases between.

This clonotype was counted at least ten times. This sequence joins TRBV5-6 and TRBJ2-5; D not certain. Germline loops: CDR1 SGHDT, CDR2 YYEEEE. Trimming left V 3 bases short and J 7 bases short, with 7 bases between. The CDR3 runs to 11 residues. The CDR3 reads CASSSPGTQYF. CDR3 sequence (DNA): TGTGCCAGCAGCTCCCCAGGGACCCAGTACTTC.

There are a few counts of this clonotype. The chain couples TRBV19 to TRBJ2-1; the D is unclear. This CDR3 has 14 residues. Looked up from germline, CDR1 is LNHDA and CDR2 is SQIVND (reference sequence). V lost 5 bases and J 0 bases, leaving 8 bases between the germline ends. CDR3 nucleotide sequence: TGTGCCAGTAGTGTAACACCCTCCTACAATGAGCAGTTCTTC. Protein product: CASSVTPSYNEQFF.

The chain has TRBV27 and TRBJ2-3; no clear D gene. The ends were cut back, 6 bases at V and 2 bases at J, with 9 bases in the middle. CDR1 and CDR2 from the germline V gene are MNHEY and SMNVEV (reference sequence). The CDR3 runs to 13 residues. CDR3 coding DNA: TGTGCCAGCAGCCGCCGGTCCACAGATACGCAGTATTTT. Protein sequence: CASSRRSTDTQYF.

This clonotype was seen at least ten times. The chain employs TRBV6-1 and TRBJ2-1; the D gene is possibly TRBD1 (6 bases). Trimming cost V 7 bases and J 1 base, with 17 bases left between them. CDR3 length equals 16 residues. Per germline, CDR1 MNHNS and CDR2 SASEGT. CDR3 sequence: CASNPWQGMSYNEQFF. Here the CDR3 DNA reads TGTGCCAGCAATCCTTGGCAGGGGATGTCCTACAATGAGCAGTTCTTC.

This clonotype was observed a few times. The chain recombines TRBV4-1 with TRBJ2-7, with D perhaps given as TRBD1 or TRBD2 (5 bases each). The CDR3 has 15 amino acids. Trimming stripped 4 bases from V and 5 bases from J, with 18 bases between. Germline V gives CDR1 MGHRA, CDR2 YSYEKL. The CDR3 reads CASSLSGPEGDEQYF. CDR3 in DNA: TGCGCCAGCAGCCTGTCGGGGCCCGAAGGCGACGAGCAGTACTTC.

This clonotype has at least ten counts. The V gene is TRBV27, the J gene TRBJ1-1, with 9 bases identical to TRBD1. The V and J ends lost 5 bases and 1 base, in that order; junction bases with no gene match: 2. CDR3 length: 14 residues. In germline, CDR1 is MNHEY, CDR2 SMNVEV (reference sequence). DNA of the CDR3: TGTGCCAGCAGTACGACAGGGGGGAACACTGAAGCTTTCTTT. Protein: CASSTTGGNTEAFF.

This clonotype was picked up many times. J is TRBJ2-6 and V is TRBV19; unclear D gene. The CDR3 spans 14 residues. V was trimmed by 8 bases and J by 4 bases, leaving 12 bases between them. From germline, CDR1 is LNHDA and CDR2 SQIVND (reference sequence). CDR3 protein: CASLQWLGANVLTF. The DNA for the CDR3 is TGTGCCAGTCTACAGTGGTTGGGGGCCAACGTCCTGACTTTC.

This clonotype turned up a few times. The rearrangement uses TRBV12-3 or TRBV12-4 and TRBJ2-2, with a weak D call TRBD2 (6 bases). V gave up 1 base and J gave up 6 bases, with 12 bases separating them. The CDR3 length is 15 residues. Here the CDR3 reads CASSLGREPAGELFF. CDR3 bases: TGTGCCAGCAGTTTAGGGAGGGAACCCGCCGGGGAGCTGTTTTTT.

The chain recombines TRBV6-5 with TRBJ2-7; 7 bases match TRBD1. Per germline, CDR1 MNHEY and CDR2 SVGAGI. The V and J ends lost 2 bases and 6 bases, in that order; junction bases with no gene match: 13. This CDR3 comprises 16 residues. In DNA form, the CDR3 reads TGTGCCAGCAGTTACCTATCGACAGGGCTATCGGGCGAGCAGTACTTC. This codes for CASSYLSTGLSGEQYF.

The table lists this clonotype with a few counts. The chain carries TRBV27 and TRBJ1-1; 12 nucleotides align to TRBD1. The CDR3 loop spans 20 amino acids. V lost 0 bases to trimming and J lost 1 base; unmatched junction nucleotides: 12. Germline-derived CDR1 and CDR2 are MNHEY and SMNVEV (reference sequence). CDR3 sequence: CASSLSPGQGAPHGNTEAFF. The CDR3 DNA follows: TGTGCCAGCAGTTTATCGCCGGGACAGGGGGCTCCGCATGGGAACACTGAAGCTTTCTTT.

The sample holds a few counts of this clonotype. The chain uses TRBV24-1 and TRBJ2-1; 15 bases agree with TRBD2. J was trimmed by 4 bases and V by 3 bases; bases with no gene match: 6. The CDR3 has 18 residues. CDR1 and CDR2 (germline): KGHDR, SFDVKD. CDR3 in amino acids: CATSDPGTSGRTYNEQFF. The DNA for the CDR3 is TGTGCCACCAGTGATCCCGGGACTAGCGGGAGGACATACAATGAGCAGTTCTTC.

In this sample, this clonotype turned up a few times. The chain recombines TRBV10-3 with TRBJ2-1; tentatively, D is TRBD1 (5 bases). The V end lost 6 bases, the J end lost 5 bases, and 8 bases lay between the germline ends. The germline V gene encodes CDR1 ENHRY and CDR2 SYGVKD. CDR3 length: 12 amino acids. The CDR3: CAIRVQDNEQFF. In DNA form, the CDR3 reads TGTGCCATCAGGGTACAGGACAATGAGCAGTTCTTC.

The rearrangement uses TRBV7-6 and TRBJ1-6; perhaps TRBD1 as D (6 bases). Per germline, CDR1 SGHVS and CDR2 FNYEAQ. The CDR3 sequence is 15 residues long. Trimming pared 3 bases from V and 3 bases from J, leaving 9 bases between. The CDR3 DNA reads TGTGCCAGCAGCTTGGCGACAGGCTATAATTCACCCCTCCACTTT. It translates to CASSLATGYNSPLHF.

The chain uses TRBV2 and TRBJ1-1; 7 positions match TRBD1. Germline V lookup: CDR1 SNHLY, CDR2 FYNNEI. Losses at the gene ends were 9 bases for V and 3 bases for J; bases not matched to a gene: 7. The length of the CDR3 is 13 residues. CDR3 nucleotide sequence: TGTGCCAGGGGGACAGCCGAGGACACTGAAGCTTTCTTT. This translates into CARGTAEDTEAFF.

The gene calls are TRBV2 and TRBJ1-1, with no clear D. Trimming left V 7 bases short and J 5 bases short, with 8 bases between. In germline, CDR1 is SNHLY, CDR2 FYNNEI. The CDR3 totals 11 residues. DNA of the CDR3: TGTGCCAGCACTACAGCGACTGAAGCTTTCTTT. It translates to CASTTATEAFF. The variable domain in full, with the rest retrieved from reference TRBV2 and TRBJ1-1, is EPEVTQTPSHQVTQMGQEVILRCVPISNHLYFYWYRQILGQKVEFLVSFYNNEISEKSEIFDDQFSVERPDGSNFTLKIRSTKLEDSAMYFCASTTATEAFFGQGTRLTVV.

This clonotype appeared a single time. The chain employs TRBV12-3 or TRBV12-4 and TRBJ2-2; perhaps TRBD1 as D (6 bases). This CDR3 is built from 17 residues. V lost 3 bases and J 10 bases, leaving 24 bases between the germline ends. The CDR3: CASSFNLPDRIGEELFF. DNA for the CDR3: TGTGCCAGCAGTTTTAATTTACCTGACAGGATAGGAGAGGAGCTGTTTTTT.